This passage covers 12 T cell receptor beta chains from one sample sequenced in a study of breast tumors, draining lymph nodes, adjacent tissues. TCRdb re-derived calls from the multiplex PCR reads in MiXCR, one entry per CDR3 protein. Of about 100,000 distinct CDR3 sequences listed, around 20% were seen once; the top ten hold approximately 1.2%. Breast cancer patients provided tissue from their axillary draining lymph nodes. Specimen: axillary lymph node tissue. All receptors come from a female donor with breast cancer. Some clones in this sample may be carry-over from other donors' samples.

This clonotype was detected ten times or more. The chain couples TRBV6-6 to TRBJ2-7, with D tentatively TRBD2 (6 bases). Per the germline V gene, CDR1 is MNHNY and CDR2 is SVGAGI (reference sequence). The CDR3 has 11 amino acids. V was shortened by 7 bases and J by 7 bases, with 11 bases between the two germline ends. In DNA form, the CDR3 reads TGTGCCAGCACCAAGGGGAGGGAGCAGTACTTC. Translated: CASTKGREQYF.

This clonotype was detected many times. The V and J genes are TRBV2 and TRBJ1-6; 10 bases are shared with TRBD1. V lost 6 bases to trimming and J lost 9 bases; unmatched junction nucleotides: 5. The germline CDR1 and CDR2 sequences are SNHLY and FYNNEI. This CDR3 has 14 amino acids. The CDR3 DNA follows: TGTGCCAGCAGGGGACAGGGGTTTGGTTCACCCCTCCACTTT. It codes for CASRGQGFGSPLHF.

This clonotype was detected many times. V and J are TRBV29-1 and TRBJ2-7; 8 bases line up with TRBD1. The CDR3 totals 13 residues. Per germline, CDR1 SQVTM and CDR2 ANQGSEA. Losses at the gene ends were 6 bases for V and 2 bases for J; bases not matched to a gene: 6. DNA of the CDR3: TGCAGCGTAACAGGGGGAATAACCTACGAGCAGTACTTC. It encodes CSVTGGITYEQYF.

This clonotype was observed many times. The chain carries TRBV11-1 and TRBJ2-7; D gene uncertain. This CDR3 has 14 residues. Trimming cost V 3 bases and J 0 bases, with 9 bases left between them. Germline assignment: CDR1 SGHAT and CDR2 FQDESV (reference sequence). The CDR3 loop is CASSFAGPSYEQYF. For the CDR3, the DNA is TGTGCCAGCAGCTTTGCAGGACCCTCCTACGAGCAGTACTTC.

The sample holds many counts of this clonotype. The chain couples TRBV2 to TRBJ2-7, with 9 bases lining up with TRBD1. CDR3 length: 13 amino acids. Germline CDR1 reads SNHLY; CDR2 reads FYNNEI. V dropped 8 bases and J dropped 6; count of bases not matched to a gene: 8. The CDR3 loop is CASVAGTGIEQYF. The CDR3 nucleotides read TGTGCCAGCGTGGCCGGGACAGGGATCGAGCAGTACTTC.

The genes are TRBV6-1 and TRBJ2-2; no firm D call. Germline loops: CDR1 MNHNS, CDR2 SASEGT. The length of the CDR3 is 14 residues. Trimming took 3 bases from V and 2 from J, leaving 7 bases between them. In DNA, the CDR3 is TGTGCCAGCAGTGAGCTATACAACACCGGGGAGCTGTTTTTT. Its protein product is CASSELYNTGELFF.

This clonotype was counted many times. This sequence joins TRBV2 and TRBJ1-4; no clear D. CDR1 is SNHLY, CDR2 FYNNEI, per germline. The V gene lost 1 base and the J gene lost 8 bases, with 2 bases spanning the gap. CDR3 size: 11 residues. CDR3 loop: CASSEGEKLFF. DNA of the CDR3: TGTGCCAGCAGTGAAGGAGAAAAACTGTTTTTT.

This clonotype was picked up many times. The chain has TRBV6-1 and TRBJ2-1; 7 bases line up with TRBD2. This CDR3 has 15 amino acids. The V gene's germline CDR1 is MNHNS and CDR2 SASEGT. V trimming: 6 bases; J trimming: 5 bases; junction bases outside the gene matches: 10. The CDR3 loop is CASRARLAGNNEQFF. The CDR3 nucleotides read TGTGCCAGCAGGGCCCGACTAGCCGGAAACAATGAGCAGTTCTTC.

This clonotype has a count of ten or more. J is TRBJ1-4 and V is TRBV4-1; D is undetermined. The length of the CDR3 is 13 residues. The ends were cut back, 8 bases at V and 8 bases at J, with 15 bases in the middle. The V gene's germline CDR1 is MGHRA and CDR2 YSYEKL. The CDR3 coding sequence is TGCGCCAGCGTCCGACGGGTGGGGGAAAAACTGTTTTTT. It translates to CASVRRVGEKLFF.

V usage is TRBV28 and J usage is TRBJ2-7, with 8 bases aligning to TRBD1. Trimming removed 5 bases from V and 9 bases from J; junction bases left unmatched: 12. Germline V gene lookup returns CDR1 MDHEN and CDR2 SYDVKM. This CDR3 has 14 amino acids. The CDR3 nucleotides are TGTGCCAGCAGTCCCCGGACAGGGCCCCACGGGCAGTACTTC. This gives the protein CASSPRTGPHGQYF. Based on the CDR3 plus reference TRBV28 and TRBJ2-7, the full variable domain is DVKVTQSSRYLVKRTGEKVFLECVQDMDHENMFWYRQDPGLGLRLIYFSYDVKMKEKGDIPEGYSVSREKKERFSLILESASTNQTSMYLCASSPRTGPHGQYFGPGTRLTVT.

In the case of this clonotype: One base away lies a much larger clone, so this may be a sequencing read error. The V call is TRBV20-1, the J call TRBJ1-5; 9 positions match TRBD1. The V segment lost 1 base and the J segment 6 bases; nucleotides outside the gene matches: 4. Germline lookup yields CDR1 DFQATT and CDR2 SNEGSKA (reference sequence). The length of the CDR3 is 14 residues. The CDR3 DNA reads as TGCAGTGCTAGAGTTCGGGGACAGGGTCAGCCCCAGCATTTT. Translated: CSARVRGQGQPQHF.

DNA for the CDR3: TGTGCCAGCAGCCGGACAAGGAATAATTCACCCCTCCACTTT. Its translation: CASSRTRNNSPLHF. The chain couples TRBV7-2 to TRBJ1-6, with D perhaps TRBD1 (5 bases). The CDR3 has 14 residues. Trimming shortened V by 5 bases and J by 5 bases, and 10 bases separated the two germline ends. Germline CDR1 SGHTA, CDR2 FQGNSA.